These 5 T cell receptor beta chains came from one sample sequenced in a study of OX40 agonist ivuxolimab in advanced cancers. Produced via immunoSEQ multiplex PCR; TCRdb's table is partial and in-frame only. The table records 94,000 or so clones, about four fifths of them present only once. Sample: CD4+ or CD8+ T cells sorted from blood, taken in a trial of the OX40 agonist ivuxolimab. These receptors were obtained from an adult with an advanced solid tumor such as melanoma, head and neck, liver or kidney cancer.

This rearrangement joins TRBV27 to TRBJ2-3; D gene uncertain. Germline V CDR1 and CDR2: MNHEY, SMNVEV (reference sequence). V was trimmed by 5 bases and J by 4 bases, leaving 10 bases between them. The CDR3 covers 13 residues. The CDR3 nucleotides read TGTGCCAGCAGTGTAGGACGTCCAGATACGCAGTATTTT. Encoded protein: CASSVGRPDTQYF.

The chain couples TRBV10-2 to TRBJ1-1; D is uncertain. The CDR3 extends over 13 amino acids. Germline lookup yields CDR1 WSHSY and CDR2 SAAADI. V lost 2 bases and J lost 1, with 5 bases in between. The CDR3 DNA reads TGCGCCAGCAGTGAGGGTACGAACACTGAAGCTTTCTTT. Protein product: CASSEGTNTEAFF.

This clone came up once. The chain couples TRBV5-1 to TRBJ2-1, with unresolved D. This CDR3 is 13 amino acids long. The germline V and J ends were trimmed by 4 bases and 6 bases, with 11 bases remaining between them. The germline CDR1 and CDR2 sequences are SGHRS and YFSETQ. The CDR3 DNA is TGCGCCAGCAGCGCCCTTCCTAGCAATGAGCAGTTCTTC. It encodes CASSALPSNEQFF.

In regard to this clone: This sample also contains other DNA sequences that code for the same CDR3. V gene TRBV7-3 combines with J gene TRBJ2-3; possibly TRBD1 for D (5 bases). The germline CDR1 and CDR2 sequences are SGHTA and FQGTGA. There are 15 residues in the CDR3. Trimming stripped 5 bases from V and 2 bases from J, with 14 bases between. The CDR3 DNA sequence: TGTGCCAGCAGCCCCTTGGGGCAGTCCACAGATACGCAGTATTTT. Amino acids: CASSPLGQSTDTQYF.

This clone has more than one count but fewer than ten. The J gene is TRBJ1-1, the V gene TRBV5-1; TRBD1 agrees at 11 bases. Per the germline V gene, CDR1 is SGHRS and CDR2 is YFSETQ. V gave up 4 bases and J gave up 3 bases; unmatched junction bases: 11. The CDR3 totals 17 residues. The CDR3 region has the DNA TGCGCCAGCAGCCCCTGGACAGGGGGCGCAGGGGACACTGAAGCTTTCTTT. As protein: CASSPWTGGAGDTEAFF.